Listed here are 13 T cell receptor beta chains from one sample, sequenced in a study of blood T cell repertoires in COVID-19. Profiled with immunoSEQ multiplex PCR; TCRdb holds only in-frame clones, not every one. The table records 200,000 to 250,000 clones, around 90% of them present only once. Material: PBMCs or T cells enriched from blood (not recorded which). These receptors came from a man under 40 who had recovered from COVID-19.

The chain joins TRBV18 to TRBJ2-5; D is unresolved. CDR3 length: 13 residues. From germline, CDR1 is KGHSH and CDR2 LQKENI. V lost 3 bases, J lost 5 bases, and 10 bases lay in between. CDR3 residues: CASSPTYGETQYF. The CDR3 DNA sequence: TGTGCCAGCTCACCCACGTACGGTGAGACCCAGTACTTC.

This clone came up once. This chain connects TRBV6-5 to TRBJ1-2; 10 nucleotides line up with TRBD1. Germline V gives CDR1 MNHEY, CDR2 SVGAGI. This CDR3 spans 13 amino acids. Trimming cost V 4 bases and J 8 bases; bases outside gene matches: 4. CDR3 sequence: CASSSDRGQGYTF. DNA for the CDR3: TGTGCCAGCAGTTCCGACAGGGGGCAGGGCTACACCTTC.

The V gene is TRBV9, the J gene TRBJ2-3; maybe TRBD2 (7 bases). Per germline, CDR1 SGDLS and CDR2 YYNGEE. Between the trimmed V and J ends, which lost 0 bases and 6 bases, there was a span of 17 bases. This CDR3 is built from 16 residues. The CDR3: CASSVATSAQGDTQYF. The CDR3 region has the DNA TGTGCCAGCAGCGTAGCCACTAGCGCCCAGGGGGATACGCAGTATTTT.

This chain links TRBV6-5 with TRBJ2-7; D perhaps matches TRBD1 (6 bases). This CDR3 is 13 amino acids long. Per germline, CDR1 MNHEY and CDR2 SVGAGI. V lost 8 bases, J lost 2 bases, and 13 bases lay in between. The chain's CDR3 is CASVSGQTYEQYF. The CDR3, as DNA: TGTGCCAGCGTCTCAGGACAGACCTACGAGCAGTACTTC.

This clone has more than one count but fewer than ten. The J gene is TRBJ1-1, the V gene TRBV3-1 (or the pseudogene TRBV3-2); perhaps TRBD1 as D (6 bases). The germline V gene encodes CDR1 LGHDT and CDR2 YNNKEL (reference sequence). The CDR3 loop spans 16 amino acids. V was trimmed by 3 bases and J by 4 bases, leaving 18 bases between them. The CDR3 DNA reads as TGTGCCAGCAGCCAGTCCGCCCTGGGGGGGGCCACTGAAGCTTTCTTT. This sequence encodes CASSQSALGGATEAFF.

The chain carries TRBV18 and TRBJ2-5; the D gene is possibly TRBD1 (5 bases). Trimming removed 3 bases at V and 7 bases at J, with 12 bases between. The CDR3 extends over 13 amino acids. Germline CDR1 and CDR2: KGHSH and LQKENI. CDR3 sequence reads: CASSPDISGTQYF. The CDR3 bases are TGTGCCAGCTCACCGGACATATCGGGGACCCAGTACTTC. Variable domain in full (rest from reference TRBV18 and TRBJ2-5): NAGVMQNPRHLVRRRGQEARLRCSPMKGHSHVYWYRQLPEEGLKFMVYLQKENIIDESGMPKERFSAEFPKEGPSILRIQQVVRGDSAAYFCASSPDISGTQYFGPGTRLLVL.

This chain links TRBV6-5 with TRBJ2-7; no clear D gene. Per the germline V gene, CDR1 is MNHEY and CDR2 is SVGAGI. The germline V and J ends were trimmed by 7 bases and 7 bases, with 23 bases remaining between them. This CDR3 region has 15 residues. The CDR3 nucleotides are TGTGCCAGCAATATTGGAGTCCGATCCTTATGGGAGCAGTACTTC. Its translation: CASNIGVRSLWEQYF.

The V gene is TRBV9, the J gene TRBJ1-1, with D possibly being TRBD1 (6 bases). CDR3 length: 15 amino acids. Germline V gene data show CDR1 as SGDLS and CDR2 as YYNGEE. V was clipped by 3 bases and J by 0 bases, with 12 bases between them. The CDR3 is CASSEDSYMNTEAFF. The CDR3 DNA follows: TGTGCCAGCAGCGAGGACAGCTATATGAACACTGAAGCTTTCTTT. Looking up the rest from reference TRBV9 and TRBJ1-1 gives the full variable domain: DSGVTQTPKHLITATGQRVTLRCSPRSGDLSVYWYQQSLDQGLQFLIQYYNGEERAKGNILERFSAQQFPDLHSELNLSSLELGDSALYFCASSEDSYMNTEAFFGQGTRLTVV.

The CDR3 DNA reads TGTGCCAGCAGCCCTGGGGGGGTGTACGAGCAGTACTTC. Translation gives CASSPGGVYEQYF. The chain uses TRBV5-4 and TRBJ2-7; TRBD2 matches 7 bases. From germline, CDR1 is SGHNT and CDR2 YYREEE (reference sequence). The CDR3 has 13 amino acids. V lost 4 bases to trimming and J lost 4 bases; unmatched junction nucleotides: 5.

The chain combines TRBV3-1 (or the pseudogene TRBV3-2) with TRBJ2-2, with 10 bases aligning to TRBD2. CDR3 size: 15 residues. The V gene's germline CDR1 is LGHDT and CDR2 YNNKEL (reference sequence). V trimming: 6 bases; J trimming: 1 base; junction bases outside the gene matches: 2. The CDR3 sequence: CASRLAGVNTGELFF. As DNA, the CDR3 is TGTGCCAGCAGGCTAGCGGGGGTGAACACCGGGGAGCTGTTTTTT.

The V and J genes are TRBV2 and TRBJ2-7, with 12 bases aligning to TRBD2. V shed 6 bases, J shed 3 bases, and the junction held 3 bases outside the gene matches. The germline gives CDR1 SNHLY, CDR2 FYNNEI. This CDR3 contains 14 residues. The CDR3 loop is CASSRLAGDYEQYF. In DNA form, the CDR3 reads TGTGCCAGCAGCAGACTAGCGGGAGACTACGAGCAGTACTTC. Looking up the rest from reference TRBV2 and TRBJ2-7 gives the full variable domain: EPEVTQTPSHQVTQMGQEVILRCVPISNHLYFYWYRQILGQKVEFLVSFYNNEISEKSEIFDDQFSVERPDGSNFTLKIRSTKLEDSAMYFCASSRLAGDYEQYFGPGTRLTVT.

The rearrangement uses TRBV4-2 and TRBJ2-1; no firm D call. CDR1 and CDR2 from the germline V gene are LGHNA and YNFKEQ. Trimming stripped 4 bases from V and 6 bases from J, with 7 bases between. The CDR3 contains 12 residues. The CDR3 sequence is CASSPEANEQFF. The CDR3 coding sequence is TGTGCCAGCAGCCCAGAAGCCAATGAGCAGTTCTTC.

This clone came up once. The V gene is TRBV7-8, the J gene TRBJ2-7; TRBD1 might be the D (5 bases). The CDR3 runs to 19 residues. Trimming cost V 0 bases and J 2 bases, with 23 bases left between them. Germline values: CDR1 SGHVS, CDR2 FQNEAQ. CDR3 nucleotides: TGTGCCAGCAGCTTAGCTATAGGAATTGGACAACTCCGGGCCTACGAGCAGTACTTC. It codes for CASSLAIGIGQLRAYEQYF.